This paragraph reports one TCR beta chain. Antigen unknown. Between the trimmed V and J ends, which lost 4 bases and 9 bases, there was a span of 10 bases. Germline loops: CDR1 SGHAT, CDR2 FQNNGV. The length of the CDR3 is 11 residues. The data are from a study of OX40 agonist ivuxolimab in advanced cancers. Across the whole study: Every 2 weeks, patients received ivuxolimab intravenously, dosed at 0.01 to 10 mg/kg. Treatment received earlier with anti-PD-1, anti-PD-L1 or anti-CTLA-4 agents was allowed, and over 30% had some. Study observations and caveats: Clonal expansion in partial responders at 0.1-3.0 mg/kg ranked among the lowest.

The repertoire was sequenced with immunoSEQ multiplex PCR; TCRdb's copy has only in-frame clones and lacks some. Of 60,000 to 85,000 clones in the sample, about 90% were seen once. The receptor comes from an adult with an advanced solid tumor such as melanoma, head and neck, liver or kidney cancer. Here the sequenced sample was CD4+ or CD8+ T cells sorted from blood, taken in a trial of the OX40 agonist ivuxolimab. This chain uses TRBV11-2 with TRBJ2-7, with D unclear. In DNA, the CDR3 is TGTGCCAGCAGCTCCACGTTAGGGCAGTACTTC. Translating gives CASSSTLGQYF.